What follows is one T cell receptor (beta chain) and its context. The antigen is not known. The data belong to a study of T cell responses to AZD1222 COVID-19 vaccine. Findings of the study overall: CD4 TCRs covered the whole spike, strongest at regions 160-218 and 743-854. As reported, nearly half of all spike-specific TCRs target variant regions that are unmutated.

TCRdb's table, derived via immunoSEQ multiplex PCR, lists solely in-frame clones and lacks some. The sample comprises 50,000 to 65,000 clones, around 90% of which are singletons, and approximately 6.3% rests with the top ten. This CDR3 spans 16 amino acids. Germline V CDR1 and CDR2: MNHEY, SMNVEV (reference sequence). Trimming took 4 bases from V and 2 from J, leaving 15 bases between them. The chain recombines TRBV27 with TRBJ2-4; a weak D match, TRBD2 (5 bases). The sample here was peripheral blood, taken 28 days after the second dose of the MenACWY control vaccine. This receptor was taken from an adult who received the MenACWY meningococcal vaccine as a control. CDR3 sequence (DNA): TGTGCCAGCAGTTCTCCCCTACTAGGGACCAAAAACATTCAGTACTTC. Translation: CASSSPLLGTKNIQYF.